The 27 T cell receptor beta chains presented below share a single source sample, sequenced in a study of human T cells and chemical hapten exposure. The time point was: patch test 1, 2 weeks after DPC sensitization. Treatment here: therapeutic diphenylcyclopropenone sensitization with weekly scalp DPC. Unfractionated whole blood yielded the extracted total RNA. TCRdb independently ran MiXCR on the RACE reads; one entry per CDR3 protein. The sample shows about 52,000 distinct CDR3 sequences, 9.5% to 11% of them seen only once. This specimen consisted of whole blood, obtained in connection with sensitization to the hapten diphenylcyclopropenone (DPC). The receptors come from a woman between 35 and 50 years old with alopecia areata. Some clones in this sample may be carry-over from other donors' samples.

Many counts were recorded for this clonotype. The chain employs TRBV9 and TRBJ2-2; 11 positions match TRBD2. J gave up 4 bases and V 3 bases, and 11 bases lay outside the gene matches. This CDR3 has 18 residues. The germline CDR1 and CDR2 sequences are SGDLS and YYNGEE. The CDR3 loop is CASSANPGLAVITGELFF. CDR3 bases: TGTGCCAGCAGCGCCAATCCGGGACTAGCGGTTATCACCGGGGAGCTGTTTTTT.

Only a few counts were recorded for this clonotype. For the CDR3, the DNA is TGTGCCAGTCTTCGGCGAAAAACCGGGGAGCTGTTTTTT. It encodes CASLRRKTGELFF. This chain links TRBV19 with TRBJ2-2; D remains unclear. The V end lost 8 bases, the J end lost 5 bases, and 12 bases lay between the germline ends. The germline V gene encodes CDR1 LNHDA and CDR2 SQIVND (reference sequence). There are 13 residues in the CDR3.

The chain is built from TRBV25-1 and TRBJ2-5; D remains unclear. The germline CDR1 and CDR2 sequences are MGHDK and SYGVNS. The CDR3 is 11 amino acids. V lost 6 bases to trimming and J lost 4 bases, with 6 bases between them. CDR3 nucleotides: TGTGCCAGCAGCGTTCTAGAGACCCAGTACTTC. It yields the protein CASSVLETQYF.

Only a few counts were recorded for this clonotype. The chain links TRBV5-5 to TRBJ2-1, with TRBD2 identical over 8 bases. Germline CDR1 SGHKS, CDR2 YYEKEE (reference sequence). The trim removed 0 bases at V and 3 bases at J, leaving 2 bases unmatched. The CDR3 is made up of 15 amino acids. The CDR3 DNA reads TGTGCCAGCAGCTTGGATAGCGGGGACTACAATGAGCAGTTCTTC. Translating it yields CASSLDSGDYNEQFF.

This clonotype was seen only a few times. The chain's CDR3 is CASSLNAGGGTDTQYF. In DNA form, the CDR3 reads TGTGCCAGCAGCTTAAACGCCGGGGGGGGCACAGATACGCAGTATTTT. The V and J genes are TRBV7-9 and TRBJ2-3; 8 bases align to TRBD2. Germline trimming cut 2 bases from V and 1 base from J; bases unmatched to any gene: 5. Germline CDR1 reads SEHNR; CDR2 reads FQNEAQ (reference sequence). The CDR3 loop spans 16 amino acids.

In this sample, this clonotype turned up many times. The chain uses TRBV10-2 and TRBJ2-1; D possibly corresponds to TRBD2 (6 bases). Germline lookup yields CDR1 WSHSY and CDR2 SAAADI. There are 17 residues in the CDR3. Trimming took off 4 bases at V and 0 bases at J, with 16 bases between the two ends. The DNA of the CDR3 is TGCGCCAGCAGTGGATGGGGGGACGGGAGCTCCTACAATGAGCAGTTCTTC. Its translation is CASSGWGDGSSYNEQFF.

This chain joins TRBV3-1 and TRBJ2-2; 12 positions match TRBD2. From germline, CDR1 is LGHDT and CDR2 YNNKEL (reference sequence). Trimming at V came to 6 bases and at J to 5 bases, leaving 4 bases not matched to a gene. This CDR3 has 15 amino acids. In DNA, the CDR3 is TGTGCCAGCAGTAGGACTAGCGGGATTACCGGGGAGCTGTTTTTT. Amino acid sequence: CASSRTSGITGELFF.

Ten or more counts support this clonotype. This rearrangement joins TRBV20-1 to TRBJ2-1; TRBD2 aligns across 10 bases. The CDR3 has 14 amino acids. The V and J ends lost 5 bases and 5 bases, in that order; junction bases with no gene match: 6. Germline V gene data show CDR1 as DFQATT and CDR2 as SNEGSKA (reference sequence). This chain's CDR3 is CSAPWTSGNNEQFF. CDR3 in DNA: TGCAGTGCTCCTTGGACTAGCGGAAACAATGAGCAGTTCTTC.

J is TRBJ1-5 and V is TRBV29-1; D is unresolved. CDR1 SQVTM and CDR2 ANQGSEA come from the germline V gene. V lost 4 bases and J 5 bases, leaving 9 bases between the germline ends. There are 12 residues in the CDR3. CDR3 sequence reads: CSVGSRDQPQHF. The DNA of the CDR3 is TGCAGCGTTGGGTCAAGGGATCAGCCCCAGCATTTT.

The J gene is TRBJ2-3, the V gene TRBV2; D gene uncertain. V was cut by 1 base and J by 6 bases, with 8 bases left in between. Per the germline V gene, CDR1 is SNHLY and CDR2 is FYNNEI. This CDR3 region has 13 residues. CDR3 residues: CASSEGASDTQYF. The CDR3 coding sequence is TGTGCCAGCAGTGAAGGGGCATCCGATACGCAGTATTTT.

This clonotype occurred a few times. The chain is built from TRBV5-1 and TRBJ2-7, with 9 bases aligning to TRBD2. With V trimmed by 2 bases and J by 0 bases, 0 bases remained unmatched. This CDR3 has 14 amino acids. From germline, CDR1 is SGHRS and CDR2 YFSETQ. The CDR3 is CASSFSGSSYEQYF. The CDR3, as DNA: TGCGCCAGCAGCTTTAGCGGGAGCTCCTACGAGCAGTACTTC.

The chain uses TRBV20-1 and TRBJ1-5, with D possibly being TRBD1 (6 bases). V was cut by 0 bases and J by 7 bases, with 13 bases left in between. CDR3 length: 14 residues. Germline-derived CDR1 and CDR2 are DFQATT and SNEGSKA (reference sequence). CDR3 nucleotide sequence: TGCAGTGCTAGAGATATGGGGGGCAGGCAGCCCCAGCATTTT. Its translation: CSARDMGGRQPQHF.

In its sample, this clonotype was seen a few times. The chain combines TRBV20-1 with TRBJ1-2; D possibly corresponds to TRBD1 (6 bases). Germline V gives CDR1 DFQATT, CDR2 SNEGSKA (reference sequence). The CDR3 contains 15 residues. Between the trimmed V and J ends, which lost 3 bases and 4 bases, there was a span of 18 bases. The CDR3 nucleotides read TGCAGTGCTAGTCCCCTGGGACGGGACATCTATGGCTACACCTTC. Protein: CSASPLGRDIYGYTF.

This clonotype was counted between two and nine times. V gene TRBV13 combines with J gene TRBJ2-1; D remains unclear. The CDR3 has 13 residues. V lost 3 bases to trimming and J lost 7 bases, with 10 bases between them. In germline, CDR1 is PRHDT, CDR2 FYEKMQ (reference sequence). The CDR3 sequence: CASSLGSGNEQFF. In DNA, the CDR3 is TGTGCCAGCAGCTTGGGCAGTGGAAATGAGCAGTTCTTC.

This clonotype was picked up one time. V and J are TRBV10-2 and TRBJ1-5; D call uncertain. Per the germline V gene, CDR1 is WSHSY and CDR2 is SAAADI. V was shortened by 2 bases and J by 7 bases, with 9 bases between the two germline ends. The CDR3 covers 13 residues. CDR3 region: CASSEIVGQPQHF. CDR3 bases: TGCGCCAGCAGTGAGATTGTCGGCCAGCCCCAGCATTTT.

CDR3 protein: CASSLRLAGVSPQFF. The CDR3 bases are TGTGCCAGCAGTTTAAGACTAGCGGGAGTTTCCCCGCAGTTCTTC. The V and J genes are TRBV27 and TRBJ2-1; 12 bases match TRBD2. The CDR3 spans 15 residues. With 2 bases clipped from V and 12 bases from J, the junction kept 8 bases outside the gene matches. Germline V gene data show CDR1 as MNHEY and CDR2 as SMNVEV (reference sequence).

This clonotype was found many times. The chain is built from TRBV7-9 and TRBJ2-1; 9 nucleotides agree with TRBD2. Per the germline V gene, CDR1 is SEHNR and CDR2 is FQNEAQ (reference sequence). The trim removed 4 bases at V and 5 bases at J, leaving 6 bases unmatched. The CDR3 spans 15 residues. The CDR3 DNA follows: TGTGCCAGCAGCTCGGGACTAGCAGAGGACAATGAGCAGTTCTTC. Its protein is CASSSGLAEDNEQFF.

This clonotype came up a few times. The genes are TRBV11-2 and TRBJ1-1, with 7 bases identical to TRBD1. The germline CDR1 and CDR2 sequences are SGHAT and FQNNGV. V dropped 5 bases and J dropped 10; count of bases not matched to a gene: 13. CDR3 length: 14 amino acids. CDR3 in amino acids: CASSTSGQAERAFF. The CDR3 DNA reads TGTGCCAGCAGCACCTCCGGACAGGCTGAGAGAGCTTTCTTT.

The table lists this clonotype with many counts. The V and J genes are TRBV7-9 and TRBJ2-6, with 8 bases lining up with TRBD2. The CDR3 is made up of 18 amino acids. Trimming removed 4 bases from V and 1 base from J; junction bases left unmatched: 9. Germline CDR1 reads SEHNR; CDR2 reads FQNEAQ (reference sequence). Written as DNA, the CDR3 is TGTGCCAGCAGCTCCGGACTAGCTGATTATTCTGGGGCCAACGTCCTGACTTTC. It translates to CASSSGLADYSGANVLTF.

The rearrangement uses TRBV10-3 and TRBJ1-1; no reliable D call. The V gene lost 4 bases and the J gene lost 2 bases, with 5 bases spanning the gap. Germline CDR1 is ENHRY and CDR2 is SYGVKD. This CDR3 contains 12 residues. The CDR3 loop is CAISALNTEAFF. The CDR3 nucleotides read TGTGCCATCAGTGCGCTTAACACTGAAGCTTTCTTT.

In its sample, this clonotype was seen many times. The CDR3 here is CASRDTPIGYTF. Written as DNA, the CDR3 is TGTGCCAGCAGGGACACTCCTATAGGCTACACCTTC. The V call is TRBV6-1, the J call TRBJ1-2; possible D gene TRBD1, 5 bases. Germline CDR1 is MNHNS and CDR2 is SASEGT. Trimming left V 6 bases short and J 8 bases short, with 13 bases between. The CDR3 length is 12 residues.

This clonotype appeared a few times. The chain couples TRBV5-4 to TRBJ2-5; TRBD2 agrees at 14 bases. CDR3 size: 15 residues. Germline assignment: CDR1 SGHNT and CDR2 YYREEE (reference sequence). J gave up 5 bases and V 5 bases, and 5 bases lay outside the gene matches. CDR3: CASRPGLAGVETQYF. Written as DNA, the CDR3 is TGTGCCAGCAGACCGGGACTAGCGGGAGTTGAGACCCAGTACTTC.

This clonotype was recorded a few times. CDR3 region: CSARLPASGRGYEQYF. The CDR3, as DNA: TGCAGTGCTAGACTCCCCGCTAGCGGGAGGGGGTACGAGCAGTACTTC. The chain carries TRBV20-1 and TRBJ2-7; 12 positions agree with TRBD2. The V gene end was trimmed by 2 bases and the J gene end by 4 bases; junction bases not matched to a gene: 9. The germline V gene has CDR1 DFQATT and CDR2 SNEGSKA (reference sequence). The CDR3 totals 16 residues.

The rearrangement joins TRBV5-1 to TRBJ2-3, with D possibly being TRBD2 (5 bases). With 4 bases removed from V and 3 bases from J, the gap between germline ends came to 12 bases. The germline V gene encodes CDR1 SGHRS and CDR2 YFSETQ. The CDR3 is 14 residues long. CDR3 residues: CASSPARDTDTQYF. The CDR3 DNA reads TGCGCCAGCAGCCCCGCGAGGGATACAGATACGCAGTATTTT. The full variable domain, its missing parts supplied by reference TRBV5-1 and TRBJ2-3, is KAGVTQTPRYLIKTRGQQVTLSCSPISGHRSVSWYQQTPGQGLQFLFEYFSETQRNKGNFPGRFSGRQFSNSRSEMNVSTLELGDSALYLCASSPARDTDTQYFGPGTRLTVL.

This clonotype was observed a handful of times. The rearrangement links TRBV19 to TRBJ2-1; D is ambiguous. The CDR3 is 16 residues long. V was pared by 4 bases and J by 2 bases, with 15 bases between. In germline, CDR1 is LNHDA, CDR2 SQIVND (reference sequence). The CDR3 loop reads CASSSVWADAYNEQFF. CDR3 bases: TGTGCCAGTAGTAGCGTCTGGGCGGATGCCTACAATGAGCAGTTCTTC.

The J gene is TRBJ2-3, the V gene TRBV9; TRBD1 matches 9 bases. V lost 0 bases and J lost 4; bases outside the gene matches: 6. The length of the CDR3 is 16 residues. Germline assignment: CDR1 SGDLS and CDR2 YYNGEE. The CDR3 spells CASSVDRGRGADTQYF. CDR3 DNA sequence: TGTGCCAGCAGCGTAGACAGGGGGCGCGGTGCAGATACGCAGTATTTT.

This clonotype showed up many times. The DNA of the CDR3 is TGCGCCAGCAGCGCGGGACAGGTGCCTCGGGACACTGAAGCTTTCTTT. It is translated as CASSAGQVPRDTEAFF. The V and J genes are TRBV5-1 and TRBJ1-1, with TRBD1 matching 8 bases. Losses at the gene ends were 4 bases for V and 3 bases for J; bases not matched to a gene: 11. The CDR3 sequence is 16 residues long. Germline CDR1 SGHRS, CDR2 YFSETQ.